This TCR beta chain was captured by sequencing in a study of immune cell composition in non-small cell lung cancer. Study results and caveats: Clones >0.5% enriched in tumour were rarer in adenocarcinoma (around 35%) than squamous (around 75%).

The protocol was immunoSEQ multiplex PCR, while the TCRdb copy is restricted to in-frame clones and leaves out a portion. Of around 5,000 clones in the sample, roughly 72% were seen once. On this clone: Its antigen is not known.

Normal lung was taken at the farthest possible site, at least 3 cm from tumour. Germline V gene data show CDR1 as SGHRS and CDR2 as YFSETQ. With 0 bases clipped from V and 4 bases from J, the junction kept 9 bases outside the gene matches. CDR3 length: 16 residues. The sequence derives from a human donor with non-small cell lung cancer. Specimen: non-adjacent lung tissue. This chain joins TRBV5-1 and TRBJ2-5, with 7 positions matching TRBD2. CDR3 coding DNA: TGCGCCAGCAGCTTGGCCGCGCTCAGCGGGGCAGAGACCCAGTACTTC. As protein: CASSLAALSGAETQYF.